This TCR beta chain was obtained from a study of CD8 T cells in Susac syndrome (dated by TCRdb to the late 2010s). For context, the study as a whole: Repertoire sequencing was used to test whether CD8+ T cell activation and differentiation in Susac syndrome was antigen driven.

RNA was extracted using the RNeasy kit, and roughly 0.5 to 1 microgram was reverse transcribed with random hexamers. The immunoSEQ multiplex PCR assay, which covers 54 Vbeta and 13 Jbeta segments, was used to amplify TCR beta CDR3 regions. Bias from PCR amplification was corrected by using a synthetic template baseline for primer optimization and for computational correction. The paper's data handling went like this. Reads were assigned to V, D and J genes according to IMGT and analyzed in immunoSEQ Analyzer, with only productive sequences retained. Clonality was computed as one minus Shannon entropy normalized by log2 of the number of productive unique sequences. Public and private clones were assessed among the 100 most prevalent clones of each patient and control. Clones were defined as Susac-specific if absent from the healthy and MS cohorts, from more than 900 published viral clones and from other ImmuneACCESS disease sequences. The public reads were reprocessed in TCRdb via fastp at Q25 and MiXCR, keeping in-frame beta chains. One record per CDR3 amino acid sequence lists the most common genes and DNA. TCRdb, not the authors, supplied the V and J calls. For this sample the table gives roughly 130,000 distinct CDR3 sequences, of which about 95% were detected only once. Over 0.1% of the sample goes to the ten largest clones.

V gives up 0 bases and J gives up 5 bases, and the segment between their germline ends measures 7 bases. The cysteine opens and the phenylalanine closes a CDR3 of 13 amino acids. The DNA shown is the 39-base CDR3, in frame from base 1. The germline V gene encodes CDR1 SGHAT and CDR2 FQNNGV. In the case of this clonotype: Its antigen target is currently unknown. The input lacks base qualities; no much larger clone sits a single base away.

Findings and caveats that apply to the study as a whole: The study acknowledged that relatively few individuals were included in the TCR sequencing and HLA analysis.

Peripheral blood CD8+ and CD4+ T cells from healthy donors, Susac syndrome patients and multiple sclerosis patients were profiled using high-throughput TCR beta sequencing. The healthy donors served as controls matched for age and sex. CD8+ TEMRA cells were enriched by FACS, while bulk CD8+ and CD4+ T cells were purified by magnetic negative isolation. Blood was collected in EDTA tubes and processed within 24 hours, with PBMCs isolated through density gradient centrifugation. PBMCs intended for TCR sequencing were cryopreserved in liquid nitrogen and thawed later in a water bath at 37 degrees C. Purity of sorted or isolated CD4+, CD8+ and CD8+ TEMRA cells was at least 90%.

Sequencing was carried out using CD4+ T cells from PBMCs. The receptor comes from a human donor in good health. In this chain, TRBV11-2 is recombined with TRBJ2-5; TRBD1 is a possible D gene, resting on 5 matching bases. DNA sequence: TGTGCCAGCAGCTTAGAAGGGGCGGAGACCCAGTACTTC. Translated, this gives CASSLEGAETQYF.